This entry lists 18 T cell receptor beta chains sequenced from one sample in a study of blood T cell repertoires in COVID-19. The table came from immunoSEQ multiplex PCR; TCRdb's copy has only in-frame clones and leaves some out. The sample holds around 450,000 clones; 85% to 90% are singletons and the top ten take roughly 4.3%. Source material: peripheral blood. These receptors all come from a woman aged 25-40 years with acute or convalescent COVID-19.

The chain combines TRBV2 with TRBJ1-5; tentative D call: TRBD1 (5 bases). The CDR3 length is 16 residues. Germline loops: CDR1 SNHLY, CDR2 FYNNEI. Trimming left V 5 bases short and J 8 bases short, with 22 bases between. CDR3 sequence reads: CASSPQAGLAGEPQHF. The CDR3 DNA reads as TGTGCCAGCAGTCCCCAGGCAGGTCTAGCGGGGGAGCCCCAGCATTTT.

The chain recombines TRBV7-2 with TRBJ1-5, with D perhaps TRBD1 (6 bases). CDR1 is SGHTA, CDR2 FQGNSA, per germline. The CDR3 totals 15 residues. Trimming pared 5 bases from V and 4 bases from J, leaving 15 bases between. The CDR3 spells CASSPGGAVNQPQHF. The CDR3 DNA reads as TGTGCCAGCAGCCCGGGGGGGGCGGTGAATCAGCCCCAGCATTTT.

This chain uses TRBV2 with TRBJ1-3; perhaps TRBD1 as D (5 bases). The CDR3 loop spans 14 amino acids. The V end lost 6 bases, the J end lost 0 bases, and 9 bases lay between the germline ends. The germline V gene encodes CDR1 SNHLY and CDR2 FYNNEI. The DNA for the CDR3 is TGTGCCAGCAGGAGGGACTTCTCTGGAAACACCATATATTTT. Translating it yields CASRRDFSGNTIYF.

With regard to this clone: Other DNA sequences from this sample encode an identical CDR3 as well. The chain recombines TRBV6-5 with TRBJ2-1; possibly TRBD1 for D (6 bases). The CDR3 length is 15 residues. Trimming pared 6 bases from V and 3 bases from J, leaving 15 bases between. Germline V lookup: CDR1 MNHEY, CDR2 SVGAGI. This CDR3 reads CASRPDRSSYNEQFF. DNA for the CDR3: TGTGCCAGCAGACCCGACAGGTCCAGCTACAATGAGCAGTTCTTC.

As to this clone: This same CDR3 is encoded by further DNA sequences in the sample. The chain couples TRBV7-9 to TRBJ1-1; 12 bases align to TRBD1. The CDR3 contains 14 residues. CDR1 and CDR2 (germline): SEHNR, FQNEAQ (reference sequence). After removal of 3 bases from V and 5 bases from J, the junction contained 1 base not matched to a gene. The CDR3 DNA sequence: TGTGCCAGCAGCTTGGGACAGGGGGCAACTGAAGCTTTCTTT. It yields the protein CASSLGQGATEAFF.

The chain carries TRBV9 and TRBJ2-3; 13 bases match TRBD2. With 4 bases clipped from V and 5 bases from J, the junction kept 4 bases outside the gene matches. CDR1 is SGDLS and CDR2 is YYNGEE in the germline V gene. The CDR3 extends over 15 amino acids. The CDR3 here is CASSRLAGGGDTQYF. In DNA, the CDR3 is TGTGCCAGCAGCCGACTAGCGGGGGGCGGAGATACGCAGTATTTT.

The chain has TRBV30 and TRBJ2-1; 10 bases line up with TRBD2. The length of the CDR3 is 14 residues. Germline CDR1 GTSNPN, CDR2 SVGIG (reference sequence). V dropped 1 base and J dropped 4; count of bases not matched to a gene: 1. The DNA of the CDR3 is TGTGCCTGGAGTGCAGCGGGGGGGTACAATGAGCAGTTCTTC. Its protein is CAWSAAGGYNEQFF.

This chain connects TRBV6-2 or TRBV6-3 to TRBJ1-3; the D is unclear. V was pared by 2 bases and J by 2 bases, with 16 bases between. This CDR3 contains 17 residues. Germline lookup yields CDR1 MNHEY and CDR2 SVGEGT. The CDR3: CASSYRGSGPAGNTIYF. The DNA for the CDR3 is TGTGCCAGCAGTTACCGCGGTTCGGGTCCTGCTGGAAACACCATATATTTT.

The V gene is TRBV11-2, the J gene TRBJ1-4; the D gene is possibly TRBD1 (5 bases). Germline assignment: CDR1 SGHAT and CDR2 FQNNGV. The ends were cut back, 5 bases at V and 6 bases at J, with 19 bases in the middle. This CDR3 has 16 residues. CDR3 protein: CASSPWGGMADEKLFF. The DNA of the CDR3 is TGTGCCAGCAGCCCATGGGGGGGGATGGCGGATGAAAAACTGTTTTTT. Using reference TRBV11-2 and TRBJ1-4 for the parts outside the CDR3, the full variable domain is EAGVAQSPRYKIIEKRQSVAFWCNPISGHATLYWYQQILGQGPKLLIQFQNNGVVDDSQLPKDRFSAERLKGVDSTLKIQPAKLEDSAVYLCASSPWGGMADEKLFFGSGTQLSVL.

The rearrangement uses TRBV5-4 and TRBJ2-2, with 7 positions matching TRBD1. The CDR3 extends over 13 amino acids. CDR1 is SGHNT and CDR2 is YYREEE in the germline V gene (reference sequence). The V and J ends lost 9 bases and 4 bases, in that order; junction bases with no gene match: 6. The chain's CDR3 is CATRDRVTGELFF. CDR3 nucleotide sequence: TGTGCCACACGTGACAGGGTCACCGGGGAGCTGTTTTTT.

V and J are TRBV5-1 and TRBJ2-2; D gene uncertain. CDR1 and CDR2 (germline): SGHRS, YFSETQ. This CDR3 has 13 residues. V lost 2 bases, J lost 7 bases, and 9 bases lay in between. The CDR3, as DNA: TGCGCCAGCAGCTTCACCTCGGGCGGGGAGCTGTTTTTT. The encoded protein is CASSFTSGGELFF.

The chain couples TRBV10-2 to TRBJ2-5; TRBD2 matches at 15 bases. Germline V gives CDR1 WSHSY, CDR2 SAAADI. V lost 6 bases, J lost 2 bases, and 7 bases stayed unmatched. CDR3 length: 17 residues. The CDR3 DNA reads TGCGCCAGCAGCCGGGGACTAGCGGGGGGAGGGCAAGAGACCCAGTACTTC. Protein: CASSRGLAGGGQETQYF.

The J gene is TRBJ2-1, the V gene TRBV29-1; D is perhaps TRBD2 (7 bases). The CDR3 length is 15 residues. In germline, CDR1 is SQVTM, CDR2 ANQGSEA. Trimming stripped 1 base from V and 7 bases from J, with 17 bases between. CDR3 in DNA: TGCAGCGTTGAAGTCTTCCGGGGGGCCGCAAATGAGCAGTTCTTC. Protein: CSVEVFRGAANEQFF.

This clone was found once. The CDR3 sequence is CATSDSTGQGFLDTQYF. The CDR3 coding sequence is TGTGCCACCAGTGACTCTACGGGACAGGGTTTTTTAGATACGCAGTATTTT. This rearrangement joins TRBV24-1 to TRBJ2-3, with 9 bases aligning to TRBD1. V lost 4 bases, J lost 5 bases, and 12 bases stayed unmatched. The germline V gene encodes CDR1 KGHDR and CDR2 SFDVKD. This CDR3 has 17 amino acids.

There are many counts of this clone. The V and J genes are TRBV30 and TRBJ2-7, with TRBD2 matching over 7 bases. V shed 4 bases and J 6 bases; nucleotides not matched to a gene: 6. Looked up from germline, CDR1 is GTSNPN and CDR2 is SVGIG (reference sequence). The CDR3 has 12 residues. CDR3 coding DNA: TGTGCCTGGAATTCGGGGGGTGGCGAGCAGTACTTC. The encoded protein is CAWNSGGGEQYF.

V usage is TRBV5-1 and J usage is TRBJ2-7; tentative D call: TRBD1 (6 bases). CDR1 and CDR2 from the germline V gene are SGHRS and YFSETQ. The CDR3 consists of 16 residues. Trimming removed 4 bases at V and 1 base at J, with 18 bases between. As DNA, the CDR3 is TGCGCCAGCAGCACGGATTCACAGGGTAAATCCTACGAGCAGTACTTC. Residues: CASSTDSQGKSYEQYF.

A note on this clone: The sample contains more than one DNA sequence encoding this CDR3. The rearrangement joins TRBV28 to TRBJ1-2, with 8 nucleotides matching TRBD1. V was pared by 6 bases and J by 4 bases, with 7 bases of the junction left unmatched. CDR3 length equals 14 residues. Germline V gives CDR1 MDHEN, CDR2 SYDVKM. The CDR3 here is CASSRAGGGYGYTF. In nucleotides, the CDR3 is TGTGCCAGCAGCCGGGCAGGGGGCGGCTATGGCTACACCTTC.

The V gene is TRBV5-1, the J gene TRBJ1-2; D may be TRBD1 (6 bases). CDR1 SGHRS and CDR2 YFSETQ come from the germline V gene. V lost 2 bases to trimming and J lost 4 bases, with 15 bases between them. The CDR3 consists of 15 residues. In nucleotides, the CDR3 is TGCGCCAGCAGCTTTATAGACCCGGACAGCTATGGCTACACCTTC. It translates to CASSFIDPDSYGYTF.